These 18 T cell receptor beta chains originate from one sample sequenced in a study of T cell repertoires in cytomegalovirus infection. A single record per CDR3 protein comes from TCRdb applying MiXCR to the reads. Of some 440,000 distinct CDR3 sequences detected, roughly a third appear once; the ten largest clones hold about 13%. The source material was PBMCs. The receptors originated from a human donor in good health (CMV status not recorded). Some clones in this sample may be carry-over from other donors' samples.

This chain uses TRBV24-1 with TRBJ2-7; 9 nucleotides align to TRBD2. After removal of 9 bases from V and 5 bases from J, the junction contained 10 bases not matched to a gene. This CDR3 comprises 14 residues. CDR1 is KGHDR and CDR2 is SFDVKD in the germline V gene. In DNA, the CDR3 is TGTGCCACCGGGGCGGGGGGGTCGTCGAACGAGCAGTACTTC. Its translation is CATGAGGSSNEQYF.

This clonotype came up many times. The J gene is TRBJ2-5, the V gene TRBV7-8; D is possibly TRBD2 (5 bases). The V gene's germline CDR1 is SGHVS and CDR2 FQNEAQ. V was cut by 8 bases and J by 5 bases, with 21 bases left in between. The CDR3 consists of 15 residues. This CDR3 is CASAPVIESGETQYF. The CDR3 region has the DNA TGTGCCAGCGCCCCAGTCATCGAGTCGGGGGAGACCCAGTACTTC.

The count of this clonotype is one. The CDR3 spells CASATGLKPYEQYF. Written as DNA, the CDR3 is TGTGCCAGCGCCACAGGGCTCAAACCCTACGAGCAGTACTTC. The chain has TRBV11-2 and TRBJ2-7; tentatively, D is TRBD1 (6 bases). Germline V gene sequence: CDR1 SGHAT, CDR2 FQNNGV. The V and J ends lost 8 bases and 2 bases respectively, with 16 bases between them. CDR3 length: 14 residues.

V gene TRBV7-9 combines with J gene TRBJ1-3; D not resolved. This CDR3 is built from 16 residues. The germline V and J ends were trimmed by 5 bases and 0 bases, with 14 bases remaining between them. Germline-derived CDR1 and CDR2 are SEHNR and FQNEAQ (reference sequence). CDR3 bases: TGTGCCAGCAGCATGACCTCAGGCCCCTCTGGAAACACCATATATTTT. The encoded protein is CASSMTSGPSGNTIYF.

There are many counts of this clonotype. The chain couples TRBV7-6 to TRBJ2-3; TRBD1 or TRBD2 may be the D gene (5 bases each). V lost 1 base to trimming and J lost 9 bases, with 26 bases between them. This CDR3 is built from 18 residues. From germline, CDR1 is SGHVS and CDR2 FNYEAQ. The DNA for the CDR3 is TGTGCCAGCAGCTTAGAGCGGCACCGGGACCCCCCAAGATGGACGCAGTATTTT. Its protein product is CASSLERHRDPPRWTQYF.

V and J are TRBV4-1 and TRBJ2-1, with TRBD2 as a possible D gene (5 bases). This CDR3 region has 15 residues. The V end was cut by 1 base, the J end by 4 bases, with 11 bases between. Germline V gene sequence: CDR1 MGHRA, CDR2 YSYEKL. This CDR3 reads CASSQVRGTYNEQFF. The CDR3, as DNA: TGCGCCAGCAGCCAAGTACGGGGAACTTACAATGAGCAGTTCTTC.

In this sample, this clonotype turned up many times. The chain carries TRBV7-9 and TRBJ2-7; a weak D match, TRBD1 (6 bases). The CDR3 has 15 amino acids. CDR1 and CDR2 (germline): SEHNR, FQNEAQ (reference sequence). V lost 1 base, J lost 3 bases, and 13 bases lay in between. CDR3: CASSLVRTDYYEQYF. The CDR3 nucleotides are TGTGCCAGCAGCTTAGTAAGGACAGATTACTACGAGCAGTACTTC. The full variable domain, with the rest looked up from reference TRBV7-9 and TRBJ2-7, is DTGVSQNPRHKITKRGQNVTFRCDPISEHNRLYWYRQTLGQGPEFLTYFQNEAQLEKSRLLSDRFSAERPKGSFSTLEIQRTEQGDSAMYLCASSLVRTDYYEQYFGPGTRLTVT.

This clonotype has ten or more counts. A read error may produce the germline difference seen at one junction end. The V and J genes are TRBV28 and TRBJ1-2; a weak D match, TRBD1 (5 bases). CDR3 length equals 12 residues. Germline CDR1 reads MDHEN; CDR2 reads SYDVKM. The CDR3 loop is CSAGTDLSGYTF. CDR3 sequence (DNA): TGCTCCGCCGGGACTGATCTTTCCGGCTACACCTTC.

The V gene is TRBV6-2 or TRBV6-3, the J gene TRBJ2-5, with unresolved D. The CDR3 spans 14 residues. Per the germline V gene, CDR1 is MNHEY and CDR2 is SVGEGT. Trimming left V 7 bases short and J 5 bases short, with 17 bases between. CDR3 nucleotides: TGTGCCAGCACAGGACCGATCTTGAGCGAGACCCAGTACTTC. It codes for CASTGPILSETQYF.

This clonotype was detected many times. This chain connects TRBV7-2 to TRBJ2-5; weak D call: TRBD1 (5 bases). The CDR3 runs to 14 residues. Germline CDR1 is SGHTA and CDR2 is FQGNSA. Trimming shortened V by 1 base and J by 2 bases, and 8 bases separated the two germline ends. The CDR3 is CASSLVGLQETQYF. CDR3 nucleotides: TGTGCCAGCAGCTTAGTGGGGCTTCAAGAGACCCAGTACTTC.

This sequence joins TRBV7-2 and TRBJ2-3; 8 bases align to TRBD1. There are 18 residues in the CDR3. CDR1 and CDR2 from the germline V gene are SGHTA and FQGNSA. V trimming: 0 bases; J trimming: 4 bases; junction bases outside the gene matches: 12. The CDR3 coding sequence is TGTGCCAGCAGCTTAGCACCACAACCGGGACAGGAATCAGATACGCAGTATTTT. This translates into CASSLAPQPGQESDTQYF.

This clonotype was found a few times. The rearrangement joins TRBV7-2 to TRBJ1-1; D perhaps matches TRBD1 (6 bases). The V gene lost 4 bases and the J gene lost 4 bases, with 13 bases spanning the gap. Germline CDR1 is SGHTA and CDR2 is FQGNSA. This CDR3 is 14 amino acids long. As DNA, the CDR3 is TGTGCCAGCAGCTACCTCAGGGGTGGCACTGAAGCTTTCTTT. Residues: CASSYLRGGTEAFF.

Turning to this clonotype: It may be a read error: a sequence one base away is much more abundant. The conserved phenylalanine or tryptophan normally closing the CDR3 is absent here, so this likely arose from a read error. The rearrangement joins TRBV11-2 to TRBJ2-4; D is perhaps TRBD2 (5 bases). The CDR3 spans 16 residues. Looked up from germline, CDR1 is SGHAT and CDR2 is FQNNGV. V was shortened by 5 bases and J by 2 bases, with 16 bases between the two germline ends. The chain's CDR3 is CASSLTVGGSKNIQYL. In DNA form, the CDR3 reads TGTGCCAGCAGCCTCACGGTGGGCGGGTCCAAAAACATTCAGTACTTA.

The chain's CDR3 is CSVPRLAGGAGGSYNEQFF. For the CDR3, the DNA is TGCAGCGTTCCCAGACTAGCGGGGGGGGCCGGGGGCTCCTACAATGAGCAGTTCTTC. J is TRBJ2-1 and V is TRBV29-1; 14 positions agree with TRBD2. This CDR3 region has 19 residues. Germline CDR1 SQVTM, CDR2 ANQGSEA. The V gene end was trimmed by 5 bases and the J gene end by 0 bases; junction bases not matched to a gene: 12.

This clonotype was detected many times. The genes are TRBV12-3 or TRBV12-4 and TRBJ2-3; 8 bases agree with TRBD1. The CDR3 is made up of 16 amino acids. V was clipped by 5 bases and J by 3 bases; unmatched bases: 10. The CDR3 reads CASSKTGVDRTDTQYF. The CDR3 DNA reads as TGTGCCAGCAGTAAGACAGGGGTGGATAGAACAGATACGCAGTATTTT.

This clonotype was seen more than once but under ten times. V is TRBV4-2 and J is TRBJ2-5; perhaps TRBD2 as D (6 bases). Germline V gives CDR1 LGHNA, CDR2 YNFKEQ. With 2 bases removed from V and 4 bases from J, the gap between germline ends came to 11 bases. This CDR3 spans 14 amino acids. The CDR3 coding sequence is TGTGCCAGCAGCCAACTCGGGGGAGGAGAGACCCAGTACTTC. It codes for CASSQLGGGETQYF.

The chain links TRBV24-1 to TRBJ2-2; 12 positions match TRBD2. Unmatched junction bases numbered 3, after V lost 3 bases and J lost 5 bases. The CDR3 loop spans 16 amino acids. Germline V CDR1 and CDR2: KGHDR, SFDVKD. The CDR3 nucleotides are TGTGCCACCAGTGATCCCCTAGCGGGGGGGACCGGGGAGCTGTTTTTT. Translated: CATSDPLAGGTGELFF.

V and J are TRBV6-2 or TRBV6-3 and TRBJ2-6; TRBD2 might be the D (6 bases). The ends were cut back, 7 bases at V and 3 bases at J, with 19 bases in the middle. The length of the CDR3 is 17 residues. Per the germline V gene, CDR1 is MNHEY and CDR2 is SVGEGT. The CDR3 DNA reads TGTGCCAGCATGGGAGGCAGTCGCTCATTTGGGGCCAACGTCCTGACTTTC. Its translation is CASMGGSRSFGANVLTF.